Only a few counts were recorded for the clone carrying this T cell receptor (beta chain). No antigen is known for it. J lost 2 bases, V lost 0 bases, and 10 bases had no gene match. There are 18 residues in the CDR3. The germline V gene has CDR1 LGHDT and CDR2 YNNKEL (reference sequence). These data originate in a study of post-analysis software for immune sequencing data. Study context: Both relapsing-remitting and secondary progressive multiple sclerosis featured among the disease courses, as did progressive-relapsing multiple sclerosis.

Every TCR beta cDNA library bore unique molecular identifiers. TCRdb used MiXCR to reprocess the PCR reads, holding one entry per CDR3 protein. The repertoire consists of 400,000 to 500,000 distinct CDR3 sequences, with over 30% occurring once and the leading ten covering less than 10%. Whole-study results and caveats: The study found significantly lower normalized Chao1 diversity in multiple sclerosis patients than in controls. Patients used a handful of TRBV segments, including TRBV5-6, TRBV5-1 and TRBV20-1, more often than controls.

The chain uses TRBV3-1 and TRBJ2-3, with 8 bases fitting TRBD2. This TCR was sampled from a girl aged 2 to 10 with multiple sclerosis. The specimen was blood. The CDR3 DNA sequence: TGTGCCAGCAGCCAAGATCGTCTGGGCGGGGGGACCACAGATACGCAGTATTTT. Translating gives CASSQDRLGGGTTDTQYF.